The rows below give T cell receptor beta chains drawn from one sample of a study of OX40 agonist ivuxolimab in advanced cancers. Clones were read by immunoSEQ multiplex PCR, and TCRdb kept only the in-frame ones, dropping some. The sample has just over 50,000 clones, roughly four fifths seen once; the top ten hold over 3%. The sample in question was CD4+ or CD8+ T cells sorted from blood, obtained in a trial of the OX40 agonist ivuxolimab. The receptor set was obtained from an adult with an advanced solid tumor such as melanoma, head and neck, liver or kidney cancer. Both conserved end residues are part of each CDR3.

CDR3 protein	CDR3 length	V gene	J gene
CASSHPEGGQGMNTEAFF	18	TRBV23-1	TRBJ1-1
CASSLDRGFYGYTF	14	TRBV5-4	TRBJ1-2
CATSRERLARGELFF	15	TRBV15	TRBJ2-2
CASMVSDNLNAEQFF	15	TRBV19	TRBJ2-1
CAGGQGSANYGYTF	14	TRBV5-4	TRBJ1-2
CAWSSEGSPSGNTIYF	16	TRBV30	TRBJ1-3
CASRARAGFGATNEKLFF	18	TRBV2	TRBJ1-4
CASSLGAGGPTDTQYF	16	TRBV5-1	TRBJ2-3
CASGLRDETQYF	12	TRBV12-5	TRBJ2-5
CASGLVLGRGSNQPQHF	17	TRBV12-5	TRBJ1-5
CASSLGSGLAINEQFF	16	TRBV5-6	TRBJ2-1
CASIPSRGSSGANVLTF	17	TRBV7-9	TRBJ2-6
CSVAGTASYNEQFF	14	TRBV29-1	TRBJ2-1
CASSWGHVTSGNEQFF	16	TRBV7-3	TRBJ2-1
CASSLVGGGEQYF	13	TRBV5-6	TRBJ2-7
CAIRPVGREGSYEQYF	16	TRBV10-3	TRBJ2-7
CASSEGTGGAHGYTF	15	TRBV5-1	TRBJ1-2
CATSRDPTGGADEQYF	16	TRBV15	.
CASTSTGAYEQYF	13	TRBV5-1	TRBJ2-7
CASSVGNPNQETQYF	15	TRBV9	TRBJ2-5
CASSLSQGGFYGYTF	15	TRBV27	TRBJ1-2
CASSQRTGTGANVLTF	16	TRBV7-2	TRBJ2-6
CASSLVGGALGNQPQHF	17	TRBV7-8	TRBJ1-5
CASSLAGRTDTQYF	14	TRBV9	TRBJ2-3
CASSPMGYEQYF	12	TRBV18	TRBJ2-7
CASSPNGVGTDTQYF	15	TRBV5-1	TRBJ2-3
CASSHPGTEIEQYF	14	TRBV7-2	TRBJ2-7
CASSLVAGYNLGTDTQYF	18	TRBV11-3	TRBJ2-3
CASSQDGAGERRQFF	15	TRBV14	TRBJ2-1
CASSLVGAPGEQYF	14	TRBV5-4	TRBJ2-7
CASETSPHEQYF	12	TRBV2	TRBJ2-7
CASSRGGASSYNEQFF	16	TRBV11-2	TRBJ2-1
CASSFAQGQRNTEAFF	16	TRBV5-4	TRBJ1-1
CASSQGRQSGYTF	13	TRBV4-3	TRBJ1-2
CASSWDTGGAGYNEQFF	17	TRBV5-1	TRBJ2-1
CASSMATGTSHEQFF	15	TRBV19	TRBJ2-1
CASSDRGGGGSYNEQFF	17	TRBV7-2	TRBJ2-1
CASSSGPGQSLSYGYTF	17	TRBV5-1	TRBJ1-2
CASSTDSAGELFF	13	TRBV5-1	TRBJ2-2
CASSPQGLEYQETQYF	16	TRBV5-1	TRBJ2-5
CASTQIREAPLHF	13	TRBV2	TRBJ1-6
CASSTGQNSNQPQHF	15	TRBV9	TRBJ1-5
CASSPKGRGGSEAFF	15	TRBV5-6	TRBJ1-1
CASSQGVSGEKLFF	14	TRBV4-2	TRBJ1-4
CASSLPAPVTGELFF	15	TRBV5-6	TRBJ2-2
CASSRQGPGSGANVLTF	17	TRBV7-3	TRBJ2-6